Sequencing of this T cell receptor (beta chain) was carried out in a study of blood T cell repertoires in COVID-19. Overall study context: From T cells, B-cell-depleted T cells, or PBMCs came the material, which was cDNA or gDNA.

In the original processing: Reference gene primer amplification in the assay estimated nucleated cell counts. Repertoires were generated with immunoSEQ multiplex PCR, while TCRdb's copy carries only in-frame clones and drops some. V and J calls and clone size follow that table, whereas D and trimming were derived from the DNA. The sample yields some 260,000 clones, around nine tenths seen once. CDR1 and CDR2 from the germline V gene are KGHSH and LQKENI. The CDR3 sequence is 14 residues long. V lost 3 bases, J lost 7 bases, and 15 bases lay in between. All enrollees were roughly 18 to 90 years old and from roughly 22 US areas.

Sequenced material: PBMCs or T cells enriched from blood (not recorded which). V gene TRBV18 combines with J gene TRBJ1-1; D might be TRBD1 (5 bases). The clonotype originates from a middle-aged man who had recovered from COVID-19. This CDR3 reads CASSPGAQVNEAFF. The CDR3 DNA reads as TGTGCCAGCTCACCGGGTGCACAGGTTAATGAAGCTTTCTTT.